The T cell receptor (beta chain) under discussion was sequenced for a study of T-cell reconstitution after alpha-beta-depleted transplantation in children (dated by TCRdb to the mid-2010s). Regarding the research as a whole: The study quantitatively tracked T-cell immune reconstitution after TCRalphabeta/CD19-depleted allogeneic hematopoietic cell transplantation in children using TCR repertoire profiling.

Receptors were amplified or captured by PCR. Sequencing was performed on an Illumina HiSeq 2500. TCR libraries were prepared with molecular barcoding, using unique molecular identifiers to normalize TCRbeta repertoire quantification. TCRdb reran the public reads through fastp at Q25 and MiXCR, keeping productive beta chains. Under each unique CDR3 protein, matching rows form one entry showing the most common genes and DNA. The sample table contains nearly 400,000 distinct CDR3 sequences; only one count was recorded for roughly 22% of them. The top ten clonotypes cover over 3.5% of the sample. As concerns this clonotype: What antigen it recognizes has not been identified. No qualities accompany the bases; no much larger clone lies one base away.

The sequencing used PBMCs from the stem cell graft donor, collected from the stem cell graft. The TCR originated in a human donor who donated a stem cell graft to a child with acute myeloid leukemia.

The CDR3 region reads CASSLGLAPTYEQYF. DNA sequence: TGCGCCAGCAGCCTCGGACTAGCGCCTACCTACGAGCAGTACTTC. The chain links TRBV4-1 with TRBJ2-7, with 9 middle bases fitting TRBD2. From cysteine to phenylalanine, the CDR3 is 15 amino acids long. Only the CDR3 DNA stays, 45 bases, in frame from base 1. For this chain, trimming is 4 bases at the V end and 2 bases at the J end, and the number of junction bases without a gene match is 6. For CDR1 and CDR2, the germline V gene lists MGHRA and YSYEKL.